This TCR beta chain was found in a study of identical twins. Losses at the gene ends were 0 bases for V and 5 bases for J; bases not matched to a gene: 5. CDR1 and CDR2 from the germline V gene are SGDLS and YYNGEE. This CDR3 comprises 15 residues. TCRdb passed the 5' RACE reads through MiXCR, listing each CDR3 protein once. The data hold approximately 700,000 distinct CDR3 sequences, with 15% to 20% observed a single time. This same sample was also taken into another study, of T cells expressing NK-cell markers. As that report states: One of eight sequenced donors was HCMV-seronegative; the other seven were seropositive. Dominant NKG2C+ clonotypes made up roughly 1.0-8% of CD8+ T cells in over five donors. The CD3+CD56-NKG2C+ fraction of a handful of donors was likewise dominated by these clonotypes.

The clonotype originates from a woman aged 18-29 years in good health. This chain links TRBV9 with TRBJ2-1; 7 bases are a match to TRBD2. Sequencing was carried out using PBMCs. The CDR3 sequence is CASSVDPSGNNEQFF. Here the CDR3 DNA reads TGTGCCAGCAGCGTAGATCCTAGCGGAAACAATGAGCAGTTCTTC.